Listed below are T cell receptor beta chains from one sample, sequenced in a study of blood T cell repertoires in COVID-19. Data came from immunoSEQ multiplex PCR; TCRdb stores just in-frame clones and leaves some out. The table includes 300,000 or so clones, 85% to 90% detected once. Material: peripheral blood. These receptors came from a woman aged 40 to 55 with acute or convalescent COVID-19. The conserved cysteine and the conserved F or W are not part of the CDR3 here. A D gene is named only where the DNA matches it firmly.

len: 14
d_gene: NA
j_gene: TRBJ1-3
v_gene: TRBV7-2
CDR3aa: ASSLEGGVSGNTIY

len: 14
d_gene: TRBD1
j_gene: TRBJ1-1
v_gene: TRBV11-2
CDR3aa: ASSLGTATFNAEAF

len: 14
d_gene: TRBD1
j_gene: TRBJ1-3
v_gene: TRBV18
CDR3aa: ASSPPQGGGGNTIY

len: 13
d_gene: NA
j_gene: TRBJ1-5
v_gene: TRBV2
CDR3aa: ASSALQGVGQPQH

len: 12
d_gene: NA
j_gene: TRBJ2-3
v_gene: TRBV11-2
CDR3aa: ASSANRGTDTQY

len: 12
d_gene: NA
j_gene: TRBJ1-1
v_gene: TRBV2
CDR3aa: ASSIRTANTEAF

len: 11
d_gene: NA
j_gene: TRBJ2-1
v_gene: TRBV6-5
CDR3aa: ASRITGNNEQF

len: 10
d_gene: NA
j_gene: TRBJ1-6
v_gene: TRBV12-3/TRBV12-4
CDR3aa: ASSLAPRTLH

len: 11
d_gene: TRBD1
j_gene: TRBJ1-2
v_gene: TRBV30
CDR3aa: ASRQGALYGYT

len: 15
d_gene: TRBD1
j_gene: TRBJ1-1
v_gene: TRBV14
CDR3aa: ASSQETDGTGNTEAF

len: 13
d_gene: TRBD1
j_gene: TRBJ2-1
v_gene: TRBV10-1
CDR3aa: ASSEWGQRDNEQF

len: 11
d_gene: NA
j_gene: TRBJ2-2
v_gene: TRBV10-1
CDR3aa: ASSAGGSGELF

len: 15
d_gene: TRBD2
j_gene: TRBJ2-5
v_gene: TRBV2
CDR3aa: ASSEAPLGRGGETQY

len: 12
d_gene: TRBD1
j_gene: TRBJ2-1
v_gene: TRBV28
CDR3aa: ASSSPTGGAEQF

len: 12
d_gene: TRBD2
j_gene: TRBJ2-5
v_gene: TRBV5-1
CDR3aa: ASTDGGSGETQY

len: 15
d_gene: TRBD2
j_gene: TRBJ2-3
v_gene: TRBV10-3
CDR3aa: AITEGGLASAADTQY

len: 10
d_gene: NA
j_gene: TRBJ2-5
v_gene: TRBV9
CDR3aa: ASSVAGQTQY

len: 12
d_gene: NA
j_gene: TRBJ1-3
v_gene: TRBV9
CDR3aa: ASSGMGVGNTIY

len: 12
d_gene: NA
j_gene: TRBJ1-1
v_gene: TRBV4-1
CDR3aa: ASSQIAGGTEAF

len: 13
d_gene: TRBD1
j_gene: TRBJ2-2
v_gene: TRBV5-5
CDR3aa: ASSWGQGNTGELF

len: 17
d_gene: TRBD2
j_gene: TRBJ2-2
v_gene: TRBV5-1
CDR3aa: ASSLGAGGLNTNTGELF

len: 11
d_gene: TRBD1
j_gene: TRBJ1-5
v_gene: TRBV30
CDR3aa: AWRGQVNQPQH

len: 13
d_gene: NA
j_gene: TRBJ1-5
v_gene: TRBV19
CDR3aa: ASSIDRSRYQPQH

len: 12
d_gene: TRBD1
j_gene: TRBJ1-2
v_gene: TRBV19
CDR3aa: ASRTGGAGYGYT

len: 11
d_gene: NA
j_gene: TRBJ2-5
v_gene: TRBV5-1
CDR3aa: ASSGTVGETQY

len: 13
d_gene: TRBD2
j_gene: TRBJ2-5
v_gene: TRBV2
CDR3aa: ASSQTSGGEETQY

len: 12
d_gene: TRBD1
j_gene: TRBJ1-2
v_gene: TRBV4-1
CDR3aa: ASSPPGQYYGYT

len: 13
d_gene: TRBD2
j_gene: TRBJ2-3
v_gene: TRBV11-2
CDR3aa: ASSLTRGGTDTQY

len: 13
d_gene: NA
j_gene: TRBJ1-5
v_gene: TRBV3-1/TRBV3-2
CDR3aa: ASSQGGFSNQPQH

len: 13
d_gene: NA
j_gene: TRBJ1-3
v_gene: TRBV30
CDR3aa: AWSVRAKTGNTIY

len: 13
d_gene: NA
j_gene: TRBJ1-2
v_gene: TRBV4-1
CDR3aa: ASSQVPTPGAGYT

len: 12
d_gene: TRBD1
j_gene: TRBJ1-2
v_gene: TRBV7-9
CDR3aa: ASSPTGAPYGYT

len: 13
d_gene: NA
j_gene: TRBJ1-1
v_gene: TRBV19
CDR3aa: ASSPTGVYNTEAF

len: 11
d_gene: TRBD1
j_gene: TRBJ1-1
v_gene: TRBV12-3/TRBV12-4
CDR3aa: ASTLGQFSEAF

len: 11
d_gene: NA
j_gene: TRBJ2-5
v_gene: TRBV19
CDR3aa: ASSQGQRETQY

len: 13
d_gene: NA
j_gene: TRBJ1-2
v_gene: TRBV6-6
CDR3aa: ASSPTGNGNYGYT

len: 14
d_gene: TRBD2
j_gene: TRBJ2-1
v_gene: TRBV19
CDR3aa: ASTPKLAGGPGEQF

len: 12
d_gene: TRBD1
j_gene: TRBJ1-2
v_gene: TRBV7-2
CDR3aa: ASSSLQGAGGYT

len: 12
d_gene: NA
j_gene: TRBJ1-1
v_gene: TRBV2
CDR3aa: ASRTDSPNTEAF

len: 16
d_gene: NA
j_gene: TRBJ1-3
v_gene: TRBV7-2
CDR3aa: ASSSPRRRQEVRDTIY

len: 10
d_gene: NA
j_gene: TRBJ2-2
v_gene: TRBV6-4
CDR3aa: ASSRVSGELF

len: 11
d_gene: NA
j_gene: TRBJ1-6
v_gene: TRBV30
CDR3aa: AWSVSHLSPLH

len: 11
d_gene: TRBD2
j_gene: TRBJ2-3
v_gene: TRBV5-4
CDR3aa: ASTQRGEDTQY

len: 16
d_gene: TRBD1
j_gene: TRBJ1-1
v_gene: TRBV15
CDR3aa: ATSSGQGTYLKGTEAF